This T cell receptor beta chain appears in the sequencing data of a study of vaccination and CD4 T cells after COVID-19. To note about this clonotype: As yet, its antigen is unknown.

Cultured CD4+ T cell DNA underwent sequencing with the Oncomine TCR Beta short-read assay. Someone extracted genomic DNA from cultured CD4+ T cells. TCRdb redid the calling of the PCR reads with MiXCR, one entry per CDR3 protein. The sample lists about 23,000 distinct CDR3 sequences, about 53% occurring once. V lost 5 bases and J lost 4; bases outside the gene matches: 10. Germline-derived CDR1 and CDR2 are SEHNR and FQNEAQ (reference sequence). The CDR3 loop spans 15 amino acids. As to treatment: approximately nine-day PBMC culture with coronavirus spike peptide pools or control peptides (ViraFEST assay). Points from the study as a whole: A nonsignificant median increase from 21 to 38 SARS-CoV-2-reactive clonotypes was observed.

The sample was CD4+ T cells from blood, cultured in vitro. This sequence originates from a human donor who had recovered from COVID-19. V and J are TRBV7-9 and TRBJ1-2, with 7 bases identical to TRBD1. CDR3 protein: CASSQINDRAYGYTF. CDR3 DNA: TGTGCCAGCAGCCAGATCAACGACAGGGCCTATGGCTACACCTTC.